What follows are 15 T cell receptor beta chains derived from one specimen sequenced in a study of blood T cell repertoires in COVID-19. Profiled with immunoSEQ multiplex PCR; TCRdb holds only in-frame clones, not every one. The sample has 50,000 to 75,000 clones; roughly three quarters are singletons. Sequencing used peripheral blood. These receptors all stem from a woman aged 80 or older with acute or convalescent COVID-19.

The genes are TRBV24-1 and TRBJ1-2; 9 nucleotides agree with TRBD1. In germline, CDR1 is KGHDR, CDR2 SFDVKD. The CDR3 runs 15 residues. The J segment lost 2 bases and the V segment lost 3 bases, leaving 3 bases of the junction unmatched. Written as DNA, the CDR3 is TGTGCCACCAGTGATCCGGGACAGGGCAACTATGGCTACACCTTC. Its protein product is CATSDPGQGNYGYTF.

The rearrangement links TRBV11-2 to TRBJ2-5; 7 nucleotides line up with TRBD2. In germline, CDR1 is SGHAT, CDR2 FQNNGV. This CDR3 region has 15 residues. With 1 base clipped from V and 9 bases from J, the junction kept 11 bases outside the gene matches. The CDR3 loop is CASSLGEDGGRAQYF. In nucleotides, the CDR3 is TGTGCCAGCAGCTTAGGGGAGGATGGTGGGAGGGCCCAGTACTTC.

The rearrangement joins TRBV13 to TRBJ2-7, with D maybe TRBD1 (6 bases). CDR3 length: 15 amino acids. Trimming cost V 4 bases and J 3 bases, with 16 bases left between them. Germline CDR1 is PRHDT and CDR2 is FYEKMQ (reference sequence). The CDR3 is CASSSGTSLNYEQYF. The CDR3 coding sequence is TGTGCCAGCAGCTCCGGGACATCCTTGAACTACGAGCAGTACTTC.

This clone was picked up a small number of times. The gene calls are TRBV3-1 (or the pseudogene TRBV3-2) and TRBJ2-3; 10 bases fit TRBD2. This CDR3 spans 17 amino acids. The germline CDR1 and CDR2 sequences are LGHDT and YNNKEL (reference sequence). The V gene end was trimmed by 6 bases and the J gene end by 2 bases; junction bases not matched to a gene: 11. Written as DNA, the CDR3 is TGTGCCAGCAGAAAGAGGACTAGCGGCGGCCTCACAGATACGCAGTATTTT. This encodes CASRKRTSGGLTDTQYF.

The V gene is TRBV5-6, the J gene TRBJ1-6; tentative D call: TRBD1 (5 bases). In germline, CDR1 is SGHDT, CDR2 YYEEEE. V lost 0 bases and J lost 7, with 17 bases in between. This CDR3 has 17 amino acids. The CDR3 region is CASSLAKGVGLNSPLHF. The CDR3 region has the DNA TGTGCCAGCAGCTTGGCCAAAGGGGTAGGGCTCAATTCACCCCTCCACTTT.

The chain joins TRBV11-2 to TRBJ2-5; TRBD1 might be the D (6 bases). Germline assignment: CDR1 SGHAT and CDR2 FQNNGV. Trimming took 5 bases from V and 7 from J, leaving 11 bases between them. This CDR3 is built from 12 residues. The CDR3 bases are TGTGCCAGCAGCCGACTCAGGGGGACCCAGTACTTC. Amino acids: CASSRLRGTQYF.

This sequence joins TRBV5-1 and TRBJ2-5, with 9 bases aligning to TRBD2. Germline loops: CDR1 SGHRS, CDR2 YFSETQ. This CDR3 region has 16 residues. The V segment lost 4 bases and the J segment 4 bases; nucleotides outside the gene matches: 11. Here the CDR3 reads CASSPWGREGRETQYF. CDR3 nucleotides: TGCGCCAGCAGCCCTTGGGGGCGGGAGGGCCGAGAGACCCAGTACTTC.

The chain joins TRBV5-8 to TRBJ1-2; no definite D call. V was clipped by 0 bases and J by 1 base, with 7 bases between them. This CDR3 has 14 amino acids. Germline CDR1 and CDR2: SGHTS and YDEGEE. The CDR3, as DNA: TGTGCCAGCAGCTTGGGGGCCAGTAACTATGGCTACACCTTC. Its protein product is CASSLGASNYGYTF.

The chain's CDR3 is CATRDTFSYEQYF. The CDR3, as DNA: TGTGCCACCCGGGACACCTTCTCCTACGAGCAGTACTTC. The gene calls are TRBV19 and TRBJ2-7; D is perhaps TRBD1 (6 bases). Trimming cost V 10 bases and J 0 bases, with 13 bases left between them. The germline gives CDR1 LNHDA, CDR2 SQIVND (reference sequence). This CDR3 comprises 13 residues.

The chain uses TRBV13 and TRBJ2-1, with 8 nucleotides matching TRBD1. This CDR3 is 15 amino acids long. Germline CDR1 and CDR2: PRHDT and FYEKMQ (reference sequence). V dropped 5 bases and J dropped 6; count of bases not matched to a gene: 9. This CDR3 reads CASSKSVTGGNEQFF. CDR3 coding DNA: TGTGCCAGCAGCAAAAGTGTCACAGGGGGCAATGAGCAGTTCTTC.

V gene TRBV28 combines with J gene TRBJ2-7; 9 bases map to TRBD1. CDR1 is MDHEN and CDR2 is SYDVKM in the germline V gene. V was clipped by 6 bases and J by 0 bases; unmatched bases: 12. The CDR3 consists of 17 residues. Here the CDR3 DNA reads TGTGCCAGCAGGGGACAGGGCCGAAGGACCCCCTCCTACGAGCAGTACTTC. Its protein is CASRGQGRRTPSYEQYF.

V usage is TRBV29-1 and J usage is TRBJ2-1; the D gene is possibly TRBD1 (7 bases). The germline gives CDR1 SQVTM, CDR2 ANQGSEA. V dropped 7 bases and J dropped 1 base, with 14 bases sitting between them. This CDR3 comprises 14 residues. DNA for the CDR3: TGCAGCGCTGCGGGACAGTCTTCCTACAATGAGCAGTTCTTC. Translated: CSAAGQSSYNEQFF.

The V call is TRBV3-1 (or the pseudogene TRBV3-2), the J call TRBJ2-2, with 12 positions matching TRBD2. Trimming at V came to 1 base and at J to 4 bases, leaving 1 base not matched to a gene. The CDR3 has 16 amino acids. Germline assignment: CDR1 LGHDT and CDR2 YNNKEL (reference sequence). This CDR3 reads CASSQGTSGITGELFF. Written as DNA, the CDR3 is TGTGCCAGCAGCCAAGGGACTAGCGGGATCACCGGGGAGCTGTTTTTT.

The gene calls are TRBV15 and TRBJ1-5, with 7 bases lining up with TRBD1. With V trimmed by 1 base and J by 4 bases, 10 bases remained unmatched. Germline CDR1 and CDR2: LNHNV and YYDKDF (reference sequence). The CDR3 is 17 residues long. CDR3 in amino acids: CATSRAEGTEANQPQHF. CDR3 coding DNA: TGTGCCACCAGCAGAGCGGAAGGGACAGAAGCAAATCAGCCCCAGCATTTT.

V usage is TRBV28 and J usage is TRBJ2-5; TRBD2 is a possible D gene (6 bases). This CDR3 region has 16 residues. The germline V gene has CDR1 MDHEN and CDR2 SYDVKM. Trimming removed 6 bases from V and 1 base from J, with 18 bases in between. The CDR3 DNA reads TGTGCCAGCAGCCAGCGGACGGCGGGGCTCCAAGAGACCCAGTACTTC. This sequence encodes CASSQRTAGLQETQYF.